Presented here are 27 T cell receptor beta chains from one specimen sequenced in a study of blood T cells in healthy people across ages. PCR was performed a second time for about 6 to 11 cycles using a sample-barcoded 5' primer and a J-beta primer mix. A single record per CDR3 protein comes from TCRdb applying MiXCR to the 5' RACE reads. The data contain 700,000 or so distinct CDR3 sequences, approximately 22% of them singletons. The sample was blood. All receptors come from a man in his 70s in good health.

The chain uses TRBV28 and TRBJ2-7; possibly TRBD2 for D (5 bases). Deletions cut 5 bases from V and 7 bases from J, with 9 bases between. The CDR3 has 11 residues. The germline CDR1 and CDR2 sequences are MDHEN and SYDVKM. The CDR3: CASSPRGEQYF. The CDR3 DNA sequence: TGTGCCAGCAGTCCCCGGGGAGAGCAGTACTTC.

This clonotype was recorded a few times. This chain links TRBV12-3 or TRBV12-4 with TRBJ1-1; no clear D. The CDR3 spans 13 residues. The V end lost 2 bases, the J end lost 7 bases, and 11 bases lay between the germline ends. CDR3 nucleotides: TGTGCCAGCAGTTTATTGATCGGCGATGAAGCTTTCTTT. This codes for CASSLLIGDEAFF.

This clonotype was picked up many times. Relative to the germline gene, one junction end is altered; a read error may explain this. The V and J genes are TRBV5-1 and TRBJ1-1, with TRBD1 matching 7 bases. The CDR3 is 14 residues long. Germline V gene data show CDR1 as SGHRS and CDR2 as YFSETQ. The CDR3 protein is CASSLRQGNTEAFF. Written as DNA, the CDR3 is TGTGCCAGCAGCTTACGACAGGGGAACACTGAAGCTTTCTTT.

The chain is built from TRBV6-6 and TRBJ1-2; D gene unclear. The CDR3 totals 13 residues. Germline loops: CDR1 MNHNY, CDR2 SVGAGI (reference sequence). Trimming took off 6 bases at V and 6 bases at J, with 14 bases between the two ends. CDR3 in amino acids: CASRGAAENGYTF. The CDR3 DNA reads as TGTGCCAGCAGGGGAGCGGCGGAAAATGGCTACACCTTC.

This clonotype was recorded a few times. J is TRBJ2-7 and V is TRBV18; D not certain. Per the germline V gene, CDR1 is KGHSH and CDR2 is LQKENI. This CDR3 comprises 13 residues. V shed 0 bases and J shed 4 bases, with 7 bases lying between them. The CDR3: CASSPPTQYEQYF. CDR3 bases: TGTGCCAGCTCACCACCTACGCAGTACGAGCAGTACTTC.

This clonotype was recorded a few times. The V gene is TRBV10-2, the J gene TRBJ1-6; D not resolved. Between the trimmed V and J ends, which lost 5 bases and 6 bases, there was a span of 5 bases. Per germline, CDR1 WSHSY and CDR2 SAAADI. The CDR3 runs to 12 residues. Here the CDR3 reads CASSSSNSPLHF. In DNA form, the CDR3 reads TGCGCCAGCAGTTCAAGTAATTCACCCCTCCACTTT.

Only a few counts were recorded for this clonotype. The rearrangement joins TRBV12-3 or TRBV12-4 to TRBJ1-1, with 12 positions matching TRBD1. V shed 6 bases, J shed 1 base, and the junction held 9 bases outside the gene matches. The CDR3 loop spans 17 amino acids. The CDR3 DNA is TGTGCCAGCAGGAAATCGGGACAGGGGGCAAGGAACACTGAAGCTTTCTTT. Protein sequence: CASRKSGQGARNTEAFF.

The chain joins TRBV10-3 to TRBJ1-2; 12 nucleotides align to TRBD1. The CDR3 loop spans 17 amino acids. After removal of 0 bases from V and 3 bases from J, the junction contained 5 bases not matched to a gene. The germline V gene encodes CDR1 ENHRY and CDR2 SYGVKD. The CDR3 DNA reads TGTGCCATCAGTGAGTCGTCGGGACAGGGGGCTGACTATGGCTACACCTTC. This sequence encodes CAISESSGQGADYGYTF.

The gene calls are TRBV6-5 and TRBJ2-7; D not certain. V lost 5 bases and J lost 2, with 10 bases in between. This CDR3 is built from 13 residues. Germline V CDR1 and CDR2: MNHEY, SVGAGI. CDR3 sequence reads: CASSPNSAYEQYF. In nucleotides, the CDR3 is TGTGCCAGCAGTCCCAACAGTGCCTACGAGCAGTACTTC.

This clonotype was seen a handful of times. The rearrangement joins TRBV3-1 to TRBJ1-5; 7 bases match TRBD1. Germline assignment: CDR1 LGHDT and CDR2 YNNKEL (reference sequence). The CDR3 runs to 12 residues. Trimming took 1 base from V and 11 from J; bases not matched to a gene: 2. Here the CDR3 reads CASSQATGSQHF. The CDR3 region has the DNA TGTGCCAGCAGCCAAGCGACAGGGTCCCAGCATTTT.

The chain has TRBV27 and TRBJ1-4, with a tentative D call TRBD1 (5 bases). Germline V lookup: CDR1 MNHEY, CDR2 SMNVEV (reference sequence). V gave up 4 bases and J gave up 5 bases, with 11 bases separating them. The CDR3 has 14 amino acids. CDR3 region: CASSSGRKNEKLFF. CDR3 nucleotides: TGTGCCAGCAGTTCGGGACGGAAAAATGAAAAACTGTTTTTT.

At least ten counts were recorded for this clonotype. The chain links TRBV11-2 to TRBJ2-1, with D perhaps TRBD2 (6 bases). CDR3 length equals 16 residues. Germline assignment: CDR1 SGHAT and CDR2 FQNNGV. The germline V and J ends were trimmed by 1 base and 5 bases, with 15 bases remaining between them. CDR3 sequence: CASSLAPREEDNEQFF. The DNA of the CDR3 is TGTGCCAGCAGCTTAGCGCCGCGGGAAGAAGACAATGAGCAGTTCTTC.

The CDR3 reads CASSSIAGGSSLDTQYF. CDR3 nucleotide sequence: TGTGCCAGCAGCTCAATAGCGGGGGGCTCCAGTTTGGATACGCAGTATTTT. This chain links TRBV3-1 with TRBJ2-3; 10 nucleotides agree with TRBD2. V trimming: 5 bases; J trimming: 6 bases; junction bases outside the gene matches: 14. The CDR3 is 17 amino acids. Germline CDR1 LGHDT, CDR2 YNNKEL (reference sequence).

A few counts support this clonotype. The genes are TRBV25-1 and TRBJ1-2, with D tentatively TRBD1 (6 bases). From germline, CDR1 is MGHDK and CDR2 SYGVNS. This CDR3 comprises 13 residues. Trimming took 4 bases from V and 4 from J, leaving 10 bases between them. This CDR3 reads CASSVGHFYGYTF. For the CDR3, the DNA is TGTGCCAGCAGTGTGGGACATTTCTATGGCTACACCTTC.

The chain recombines TRBV20-1 with TRBJ1-1; perhaps TRBD1 as D (6 bases). Germline CDR1 and CDR2: DFQATT and SNEGSKA (reference sequence). This CDR3 comprises 15 residues. The germline V and J ends were trimmed by 3 bases and 5 bases, with 19 bases remaining between them. CDR3 sequence: CSASEGHHSKTEAFF. The DNA of the CDR3 is TGCAGTGCTAGTGAGGGACACCACTCCAAGACTGAAGCTTTCTTT.

This chain links TRBV6-2 or TRBV6-3 with TRBJ2-1; 10 bases fit TRBD2. This CDR3 comprises 16 residues. Germline assignment: CDR1 MNHEY and CDR2 SVGEGT. Trimming cost V 6 bases and J 7 bases; bases outside gene matches: 12. CDR3 sequence reads: CASRISGGPRGNEQFF. CDR3 coding DNA: TGTGCCAGCAGGATTAGCGGGGGGCCGAGGGGGAATGAGCAGTTCTTC.

This chain joins TRBV4-2 and TRBJ2-7; 11 nucleotides match TRBD2. The last part of the DNA fits TRBJ2-1 better; the J call may be wrong. This CDR3 is built from 18 residues. CDR1 and CDR2 (germline): LGHNA, YNFKEQ. The CDR3 nucleotides are TGTGCCAGCAGCCAAGGTGGTCCTAGCGGGGGGACCTACAATGAGCAGTTCTTC. The encoded protein is CASSQGGPSGGTYNEQFF.

In this sample, this clonotype turned up a few times. This chain uses TRBV12-3 or TRBV12-4 with TRBJ2-5; possibly TRBD1 or TRBD2 for D (5 bases each). V was clipped by 4 bases and J by 1 base, with 10 bases between them. This CDR3 is 14 amino acids long. CDR3 in amino acids: CASSYTGTQETQYF. The CDR3 DNA is TGTGCCAGCAGTTATACGGGGACCCAAGAGACCCAGTACTTC.

The V call is TRBV19, the J call TRBJ2-5; D ambiguous. The CDR3 is 12 amino acids. Between the trimmed V and J ends, which lost 6 bases and 5 bases, there was a span of 10 bases. Germline assignment: CDR1 LNHDA and CDR2 SQIVND (reference sequence). CDR3 sequence: CASSMLRETQYF. The CDR3 coding sequence is TGTGCCAGTAGCATGTTAAGGGAGACCCAGTACTTC.

The chain joins TRBV5-4 to TRBJ1-2, with D possibly being TRBD1 (6 bases). The CDR3 extends over 15 amino acids. The V end lost 0 bases, the J end lost 3 bases, and 12 bases lay between the germline ends. CDR1 is SGHNT, CDR2 YYREEE, per germline (reference sequence). As DNA, the CDR3 is TGTGCCAGCAGCTTGGTTAACAGGGATGACTATGGCTACACCTTC. Translated: CASSLVNRDDYGYTF.

This clonotype turned up a few times. V is TRBV19 and J is TRBJ1-4; 7 nucleotides align to TRBD1. The CDR3 covers 13 residues. Germline V gene data show CDR1 as LNHDA and CDR2 as SQIVND (reference sequence). V shed 4 bases, J shed 13 bases, and the junction held 9 bases outside the gene matches. DNA for the CDR3: TGTGCCAGTAGTACCCCGACAGGGTACGGACTGTTTTTT. Translating it yields CASSTPTGYGLFF. The full variable domain, completed using reference TRBV19 and TRBJ1-4, is DGGITQSPKYLFRKEGQNVTLSCEQNLNHDAMYWYRQDPGQGLRLIYYSQIVNDFQKGDIAEGYSVSREKKESFPLTVTSAQKNPTAFYLCASSTPTGYGLFFGSGTQLSVL.

This rearrangement joins TRBV29-1 to TRBJ2-7; 7 bases align to TRBD1. Germline V gene sequence: CDR1 SQVTM, CDR2 ANQGSEA. V shed 7 bases, J shed 2 bases, and the junction held 8 bases outside the gene matches. The CDR3 spans 13 residues. The CDR3 reads CSAMGQNTYEQYV. DNA of the CDR3: TGCAGCGCTATGGGACAGAACACCTACGAGCAGTACGTC.

J is TRBJ2-3 and V is TRBV2, with D perhaps TRBD2 (6 bases). CDR1 and CDR2 (germline): SNHLY, FYNNEI. The CDR3 has 15 residues. The V and J ends lost 2 bases and 4 bases respectively, with 13 bases between them. The CDR3 loop is CASSERLVVADTQYF. DNA for the CDR3: TGTGCCAGCAGTGAAAGACTAGTGGTCGCAGATACGCAGTATTTT.

CDR3 region: CAISELAGGRGTGELFF. Written as DNA, the CDR3 is TGTGCCATCAGTGAACTAGCGGGGGGCCGGGGGACCGGGGAGCTGTTTTTT. The chain employs TRBV10-3 and TRBJ2-2; 12 nucleotides agree with TRBD2. After removal of 3 bases from V and 5 bases from J, the junction contained 7 bases not matched to a gene. The CDR3 is 17 amino acids. Per germline, CDR1 ENHRY and CDR2 SYGVKD.

About this clonotype itself: Mismatch with germline at one junction end may stem from a read error. The gene calls are TRBV4-3 and TRBJ2-5; TRBD2 matches 9 bases. CDR3 length: 14 amino acids. Germline V gene lookup returns CDR1 LGHNA and CDR2 YSLEER. CDR3 DNA sequence: TGCGCCATCAGCATTCGACTAGCGGAAGAGACCCAGTACTTC. It codes for CAISIRLAEETQYF.

The table lists this clonotype with many counts. This rearrangement joins TRBV21-1 to TRBJ1-4. TRBV21-1 is annotated as a pseudogene. The CDR3 contains 15 residues. CDR3 loop: CASSKVWIPNEKLFF. The CDR3 coding sequence is TGTGCCAGCAGCAAAGTCTGGATACCTAATGAAAAACTGTTTTTT.

The chain combines TRBV20-1 with TRBJ2-6; D remains ambiguous. This CDR3 contains 15 residues. CDR1 and CDR2 (germline): DFQATT, SNEGSKA (reference sequence). Trimming removed 3 bases at V and 0 bases at J, with 9 bases between. CDR3 region: CSASGATSGANVLTF. The CDR3 DNA reads as TGCAGTGCTAGTGGAGCCACCTCTGGGGCCAACGTCCTGACTTTC.